Presented here are 10 T cell receptor beta chains from one specimen sequenced in a study of Graves' ophthalmopathy and Graves' hyperthyroidism (dated by TCRdb to the late 2010s). This sample was sequenced with an Illumina HiSeq 2000. TCR beta CDR3 regions were amplified from RNA transcripts for repertoire sequencing. A first-round RT-PCR used HTBI primers with the Qiagen OneStep RT-PCR kit, followed by a second-round multiplex PCR, size selection and purification. TCRdb handled the public reads itself, with Q25 trimming in fastp and clone calling in MiXCR, and kept productive beta chains. For every CDR3 protein sequence, its rows merge into one entry that carries the most common genes and DNA. The sample table records over 500,000 distinct CDR3 sequences; 22% of these occur just once. Approximately 7.7% of the sample is taken by the ten largest. Sequenced sample: peripheral blood. Receptors were obtained from a woman aged 18-29 years with stable Graves' hyperthyroidism. Some clones in this sample may be carry-over from other donors' samples. Donor details come from another sample of the same person, matched by shared clones.

This clonotype has a count of ten or more. This chain joins TRBV12-5 and TRBJ2-5; 9 positions agree with TRBD2. The germline V gene encodes CDR1 LGHNT and CDR2 FRNRAP. This CDR3 region has 15 residues. The CDR3 DNA follows: TGTGCAGTAGGCGAAGGGCGAGCGGGAGGAGAGACCCAGTACTTC. Translated, it gives CAVGEGRAGGETQYF.

This clonotype was observed at least ten times. The rearrangement links TRBV10-3 to TRBJ1-1; D unclear. CDR1 and CDR2 from the germline V gene are ENHRY and SYGVKD. V was shortened by 4 bases and J by 4 bases, with 4 bases between the two germline ends. The CDR3 contains 11 residues. The CDR3 DNA reads TGTGCCATCAGTGGAGGCACTGAAGCTTTCTTT. It encodes CAISGGTEAFF.

There are many counts of this clonotype. V and J are TRBV6-5 and TRBJ2-7; the D is unclear. CDR1 is MNHEY, CDR2 SVGAGI, per germline. The V end lost 6 bases, the J end lost 0 bases, and 15 bases lay between the germline ends. The CDR3 is 15 amino acids. The CDR3 here is CASSPGPMGSYEQYF. The CDR3 DNA is TGTGCCAGCAGCCCTGGGCCCATGGGCTCCTACGAGCAGTACTTC.

The V and J genes are TRBV9 and TRBJ1-3, with 7 bases identical to TRBD1. Germline V gene data show CDR1 as SGDLS and CDR2 as YYNGEE. The length of the CDR3 is 17 residues. The junction had 8 bases not matched to a gene; V was cut back by 0 bases and J by 2 bases. The CDR3 DNA follows: TGTGCCAGCAGCGTAGCGGACAGGAGAGGTACTGGAAACACCATATATTTT. This codes for CASSVADRRGTGNTIYF.

This clonotype has ten or more counts. This rearrangement joins TRBV5-1 to TRBJ2-3; D possibly corresponds to TRBD2 (6 bases). Trimming took off 2 bases at V and 4 bases at J, with 8 bases between the two ends. Per the germline V gene, CDR1 is SGHRS and CDR2 is YFSETQ. The CDR3 has 13 residues. The CDR3 protein is CASSLGGADTQYF. Here the CDR3 DNA reads TGCGCCAGCAGCTTAGGAGGGGCAGATACGCAGTATTTT.

This clonotype was seen repeatedly, ten times or more. The chain uses TRBV20-1 and TRBJ1-5, with D uncertain. The CDR3 sequence is 14 residues long. Trimming shortened V by 6 bases and J by 0 bases, and 12 bases separated the two germline ends. Germline V gene lookup returns CDR1 DFQATT and CDR2 SNEGSKA (reference sequence). The CDR3 DNA is TGCAGTGCCCGAGACACAGCTAGCAATCAGCCCCAGCATTTT. This codes for CSARDTASNQPQHF.

The genes are TRBV5-1 and TRBJ2-2, with a weak D call TRBD2 (6 bases). This CDR3 is built from 16 residues. Germline V gives CDR1 SGHRS, CDR2 YFSETQ. V was pared by 3 bases and J by 3 bases, with 15 bases between. CDR3 residues: CASSSGGAGHTGELFF. The CDR3 DNA follows: TGCGCCAGCAGCTCCGGCGGGGCAGGGCACACCGGGGAGCTGTTTTTT.

The chain is built from TRBV4-1 and TRBJ2-7; D unclear. The germline V gene encodes CDR1 MGHRA and CDR2 YSYEKL. This CDR3 comprises 14 residues. V was trimmed by 1 base and J by 3 bases, leaving 10 bases between them. In DNA form, the CDR3 reads TGCGCCAGCAGCCAAGGACGGTTAGGCTACGAGCAGTACTTC. The encoded protein is CASSQGRLGYEQYF.

There are many counts of this clonotype. The gene calls are TRBV11-1 and TRBJ1-5; no clear D gene. The germline gives CDR1 SGHAT, CDR2 FQDESV (reference sequence). The CDR3 sequence is 16 residues long. V was trimmed by 1 base and J by 1 base, leaving 11 bases between them. CDR3 residues: CASSLGPGISNQPQHF. DNA for the CDR3: TGTGCCAGCAGCTTAGGCCCCGGGATAAGCAATCAGCCCCAGCATTTT.

The chain couples TRBV30 to TRBJ1-1; no clear D. The V end lost 5 bases, the J end lost 4 bases, and 14 bases lay between the germline ends. The CDR3 runs 13 residues. Germline assignment: CDR1 GTSNPN and CDR2 SVGIG (reference sequence). CDR3 protein: CAWATNPGTEAFF. In DNA form, the CDR3 reads TGTGCCTGGGCCACCAACCCGGGCACTGAAGCTTTCTTT.